This T cell receptor (beta chain) was observed in a study of blood T cell repertoires in COVID-19. For the study at large: Samples taken during acute and convalescent COVID-19 were collected in the United States, Italy and Spain. From T cells, B-cell-depleted T cells, or PBMCs came the material, which was cDNA or gDNA.

The trim removed 9 bases at V and 4 bases at J, leaving 4 bases unmatched. CDR1 and CDR2 from the germline V gene are MDHEN and SYDVKM. The length of the CDR3 is 13 residues. This clone was observed a single time. Enrollees, roughly 18 to 95 years old, lived in about two dozen US areas. Researchers sorted participants into cohorts using their self-reported clinical history. Only in-frame clones appear in the TCRdb table, and some are missing; sequencing was by immunoSEQ multiplex PCR. The sample contains about 220,000 clones, around 88% of which appear only once. Material: PBMCs or T cells enriched from blood (not recorded which). This TCR derives from a woman between 50 and 59 years old with acute COVID-19. The chain has TRBV28 and TRBJ1-3; 9 nucleotides agree with TRBD1. DNA for the CDR3: TGTGCCAGTGCAACAGGGGGCGGAAACACCATATATTTT. As protein: CASATGGGNTIYF.